This TCR beta chain appears in the sequencing data of a study of Tregs in tolerant kidney transplant recipients. Study-level findings and limits: Donor-specific Treg expansion exceeded global Treg expansion in tolerant patients, suggesting antigen drive.

Concerning this clone: The antigen remains undetermined. From the germline J gene comes the end of the CDR3, since the read stops 3 residues before it.

The repertoire was sequenced with immunoSEQ multiplex PCR; TCRdb's copy has only in-frame clones and lacks some. Recorded for this sample: roughly 25,000 clones. CDR3 length: 14 residues. The V end was cut by 3 bases, the J end by 7 bases, with 12 bases between. Germline CDR1 KGHSH, CDR2 LQKENI. Related graft donors supplied nonmyeloablative bone marrow transplants, and mixed chimerism was transient. Unstimulated regulatory T cells (CD4+CD25+CD127-), CD4+CD25- non-regulatory cells, CD4 and CD8 cells were FACS-sorted from thawed PBMCs. V and J are TRBV18 and TRBJ1-4; possible D gene TRBD1, 6 bases. The source is a human patient who received a combined kidney and bone marrow transplant. Among the T cells, some may be from the graft donor. The sample was CD4+ T cells from blood (PBMCs), taken 6 months after the transplant. The part of the CDR3 DNA that was read is TGTGCCAGCTCACCTTCAGGGGAAGTTGAAAAA. This codes for CASSPSGEVEK. From start to end, the CDR3 is CASSPSGEVEKLFF.